This T cell receptor beta chain was sequenced for a study of patients and donors after allogeneic stem cell transplantation. After removal of 2 bases from V and 8 bases from J, the junction contained 12 bases not matched to a gene. The V gene's germline CDR1 is SGHTA and CDR2 FQGTGA. The CDR3 totals 16 residues. In TCRdb, the RT-PCR reads were re-called with MiXCR into one record per CDR3 protein. The data show around 150,000 distinct CDR3 sequences, about 40% seen once. V usage is TRBV7-3 and J usage is TRBJ2-1, with 7 bases identical to TRBD2. This TCR came from a human donor who was either an allogeneic HSCT recipient or a stem cell or donor lymphocyte infusion donor (not recorded which). It is not recorded whose cells these are; they may come from a transplant donor. Sequencing input: blood, either unsorted or a sorted T cell fraction (not recorded which). DNA for the CDR3: TGTGCCAGCAGCTTAGTCGCGGGGGTCTCCAGGGATGAGCAGTTCTTC. It yields the protein CASSLVAGVSRDEQFF.